This TCR beta chain was sequenced for a study of cytomegalovirus exposure and HLA in healthy donors. To note about this clone: Its antigen is currently unknown.

CDR1 and CDR2 (germline): SGHAT, FQNNGV. Germline trimming cut 5 bases from V and 7 bases from J; bases unmatched to any gene: 5. This CDR3 contains 13 residues. PCR primers comprised 60 Vbeta and 13 Jbeta primers. Libraries were prepared by immunoSEQ multiplex PCR; TCRdb keeps only in-frame clonotypes and omits some of them. The table lists approximately 170,000 clones, 68% of them singletons. Study-wide points: TCR beta chains associated with HLA were, in a later analysis, more clonally expanded than equally common others.

Sequencing used PBMCs. The origin of this receptor is a woman in her thirties or forties in good health and CMV-seropositive. The chain combines TRBV11-2 with TRBJ2-1; TRBD2 aligns across 7 bases. The CDR3 DNA reads as TGTGCCAGCAGCGCCGGGGGGAGAAATGAGCAGTTCTTC. Amino acids: CASSAGGRNEQFF.